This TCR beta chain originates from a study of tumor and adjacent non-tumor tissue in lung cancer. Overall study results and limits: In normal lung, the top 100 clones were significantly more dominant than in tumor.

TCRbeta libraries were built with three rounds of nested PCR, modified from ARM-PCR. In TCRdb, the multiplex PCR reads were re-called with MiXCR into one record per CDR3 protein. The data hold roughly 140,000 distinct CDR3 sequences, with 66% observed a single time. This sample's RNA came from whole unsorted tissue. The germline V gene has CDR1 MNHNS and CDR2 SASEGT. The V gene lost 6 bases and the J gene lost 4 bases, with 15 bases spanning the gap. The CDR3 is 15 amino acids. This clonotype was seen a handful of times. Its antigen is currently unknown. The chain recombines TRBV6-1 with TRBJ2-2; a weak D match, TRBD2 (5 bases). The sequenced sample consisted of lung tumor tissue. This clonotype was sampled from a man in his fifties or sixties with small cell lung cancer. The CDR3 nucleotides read TGTGCCAGCAGCAAAGGGCCTGGAGGCACCGGGGAGCTGTTTTTT. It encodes CASSKGPGGTGELFF.